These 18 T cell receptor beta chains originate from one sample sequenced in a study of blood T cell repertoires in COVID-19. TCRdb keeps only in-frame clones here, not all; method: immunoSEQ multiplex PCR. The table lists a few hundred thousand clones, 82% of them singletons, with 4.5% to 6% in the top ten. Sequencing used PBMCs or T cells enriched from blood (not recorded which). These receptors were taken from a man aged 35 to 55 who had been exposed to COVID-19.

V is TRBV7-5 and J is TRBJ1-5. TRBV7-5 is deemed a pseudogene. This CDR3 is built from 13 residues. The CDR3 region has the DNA TGTGTCAGAAGCTTAGGTAGTACTCAGCCCCAGCATTTT. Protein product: CVRSLGSTQPQHF.

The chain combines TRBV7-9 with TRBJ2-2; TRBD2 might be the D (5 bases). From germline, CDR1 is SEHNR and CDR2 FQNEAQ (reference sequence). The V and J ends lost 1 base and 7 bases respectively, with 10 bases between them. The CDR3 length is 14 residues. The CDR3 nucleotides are TGTGCCAGCAGCTTAGTTACCGGGGACGGGGAGCTGTTTTTT. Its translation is CASSLVTGDGELFF. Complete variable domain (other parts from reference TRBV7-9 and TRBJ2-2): DTGVSQNPRHKITKRGQNVTFRCDPISEHNRLYWYRQTLGQGPEFLTYFQNEAQLEKSRLLSDRFSAERPKGSFSTLEIQRTEQGDSAMYLCASSLVTGDGELFFGEGSRLTVL.

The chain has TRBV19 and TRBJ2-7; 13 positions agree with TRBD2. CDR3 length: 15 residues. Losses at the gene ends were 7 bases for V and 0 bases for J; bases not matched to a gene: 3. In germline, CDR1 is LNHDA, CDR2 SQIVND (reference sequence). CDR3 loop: CASMGLAGSSYEQYF. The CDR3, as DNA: TGTGCCAGTATGGGACTAGCGGGGAGCTCCTACGAGCAGTACTTC.

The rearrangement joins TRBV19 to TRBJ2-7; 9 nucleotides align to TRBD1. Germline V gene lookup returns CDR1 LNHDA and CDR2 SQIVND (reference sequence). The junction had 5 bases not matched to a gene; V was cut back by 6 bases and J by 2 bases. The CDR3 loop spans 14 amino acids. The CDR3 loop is CASSLRDRAYEQYF. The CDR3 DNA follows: TGTGCCAGTAGCCTCCGGGACAGGGCCTACGAGCAGTACTTC.

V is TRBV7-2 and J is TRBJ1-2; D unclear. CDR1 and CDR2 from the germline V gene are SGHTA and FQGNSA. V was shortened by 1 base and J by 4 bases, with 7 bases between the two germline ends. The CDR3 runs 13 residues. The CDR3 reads CASSLEQIYGYTF. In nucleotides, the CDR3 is TGTGCCAGCAGCTTAGAACAGATCTATGGCTACACCTTC.

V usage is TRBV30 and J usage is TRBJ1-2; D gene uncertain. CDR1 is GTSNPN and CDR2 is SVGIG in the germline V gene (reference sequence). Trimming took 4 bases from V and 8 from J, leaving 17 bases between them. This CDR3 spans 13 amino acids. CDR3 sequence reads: CAWNEGFLSGYTF. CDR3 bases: TGTGCCTGGAATGAGGGATTTCTTTCAGGCTACACCTTC.

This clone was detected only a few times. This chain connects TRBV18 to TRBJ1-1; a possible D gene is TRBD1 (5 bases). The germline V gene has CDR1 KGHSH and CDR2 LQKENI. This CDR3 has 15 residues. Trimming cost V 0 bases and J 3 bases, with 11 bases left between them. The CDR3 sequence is CASSPPSRADTEAFF. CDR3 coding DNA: TGTGCCAGCTCACCACCGTCCAGGGCTGACACTGAAGCTTTCTTT.

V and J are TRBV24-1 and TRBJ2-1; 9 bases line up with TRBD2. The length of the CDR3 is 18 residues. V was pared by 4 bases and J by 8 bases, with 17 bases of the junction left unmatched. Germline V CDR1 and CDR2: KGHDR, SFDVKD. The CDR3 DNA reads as TGTGCCACCAGTGAGACCATTATACGCGGGAGGGCCCTTCATGAGCAGTTCTTC. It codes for CATSETIIRGRALHEQFF.

In DNA, the CDR3 is TGTGCCAGCACCCAGGGGGGCAGGGGGCGGGCCACCGGGGAGCTGTTTTTT. Amino acids: CASTQGGRGRATGELFF. The rearrangement links TRBV7-2 to TRBJ2-2; 8 bases agree with TRBD1. CDR1 is SGHTA, CDR2 FQGNSA, per germline. The CDR3 totals 17 residues. The V segment lost 7 bases and the J segment 4 bases; nucleotides outside the gene matches: 14.

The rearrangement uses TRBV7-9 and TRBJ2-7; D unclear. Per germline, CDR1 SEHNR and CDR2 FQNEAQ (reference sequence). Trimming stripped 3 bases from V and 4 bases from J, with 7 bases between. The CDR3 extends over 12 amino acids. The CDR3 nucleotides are TGTGCCAGCAGCTTCTCCGGTTACGAGCAGTACTTC. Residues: CASSFSGYEQYF.

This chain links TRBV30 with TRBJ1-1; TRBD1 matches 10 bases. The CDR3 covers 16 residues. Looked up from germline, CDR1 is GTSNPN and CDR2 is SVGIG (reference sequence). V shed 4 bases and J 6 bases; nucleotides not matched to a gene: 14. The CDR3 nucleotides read TGTGCCTGGACTTCCTGGGGACAGGGGTCGGGAGCTGAAGCTTTCTTT. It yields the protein CAWTSWGQGSGAEAFF.

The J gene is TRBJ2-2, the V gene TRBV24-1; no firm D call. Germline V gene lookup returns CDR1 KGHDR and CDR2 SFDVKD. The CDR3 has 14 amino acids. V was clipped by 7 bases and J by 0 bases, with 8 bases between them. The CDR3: CATRTTANTGELFF. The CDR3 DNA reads TGTGCCACCAGGACAACTGCGAACACCGGGGAGCTGTTTTTT.

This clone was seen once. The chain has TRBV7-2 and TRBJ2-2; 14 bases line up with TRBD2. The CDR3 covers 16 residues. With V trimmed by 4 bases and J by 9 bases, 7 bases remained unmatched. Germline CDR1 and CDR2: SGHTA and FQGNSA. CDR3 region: CASSSGTSGRDWELFF. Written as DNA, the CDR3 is TGTGCCAGCAGCTCCGGGACTAGCGGGAGAGACTGGGAGCTGTTTTTT.

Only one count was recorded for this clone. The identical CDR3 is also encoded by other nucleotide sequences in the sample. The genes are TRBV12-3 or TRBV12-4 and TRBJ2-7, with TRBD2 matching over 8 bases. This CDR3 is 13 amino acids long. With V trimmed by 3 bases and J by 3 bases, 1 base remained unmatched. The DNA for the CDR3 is TGTGCCAGCAGTTTCAGCGGGAGCTACGAGCAGTACTTC. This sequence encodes CASSFSGSYEQYF.

Here the CDR3 reads CASSLDWRTTQYF. The CDR3, as DNA: TGCGCCAGCAGCTTGGATTGGAGGACGACGCAGTATTTT. J is TRBJ2-3 and V is TRBV5-1; TRBD2 is a possible D gene (5 bases). Germline V gives CDR1 SGHRS, CDR2 YFSETQ. V was cut by 0 bases and J by 9 bases, with 11 bases left in between. The CDR3 consists of 13 residues. Full variable domain (outside the CDR3, taken from reference TRBV5-1 and TRBJ2-3): KAGVTQTPRYLIKTRGQQVTLSCSPISGHRSVSWYQQTPGQGLQFLFEYFSETQRNKGNFPGRFSGRQFSNSRSEMNVSTLELGDSALYLCASSLDWRTTQYFGPGTRLTVL.

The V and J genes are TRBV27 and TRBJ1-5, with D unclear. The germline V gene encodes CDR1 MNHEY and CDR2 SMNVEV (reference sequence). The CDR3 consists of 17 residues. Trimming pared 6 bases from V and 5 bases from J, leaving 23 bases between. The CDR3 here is CASRPGSGLGVHQPQHF. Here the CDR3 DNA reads TGTGCCAGCAGACCGGGGAGCGGGCTCGGGGTGCATCAGCCCCAGCATTTT.

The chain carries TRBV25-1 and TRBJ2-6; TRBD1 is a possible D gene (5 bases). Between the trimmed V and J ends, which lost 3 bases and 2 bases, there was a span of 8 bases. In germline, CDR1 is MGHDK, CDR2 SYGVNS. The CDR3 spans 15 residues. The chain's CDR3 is CASSDPRAGANVLTF. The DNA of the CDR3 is TGTGCCAGCAGTGATCCCAGGGCTGGGGCCAACGTCCTGACTTTC. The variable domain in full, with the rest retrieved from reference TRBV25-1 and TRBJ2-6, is EADIYQTPRYLVIGTGKKITLECSQTMGHDKMYWYQQDPGMELHLIHYSYGVNSTEKGDLSSESTVSRIRTEHFPLTLESARPSHTSQYLCASSDPRAGANVLTFGAGSRLTVL.

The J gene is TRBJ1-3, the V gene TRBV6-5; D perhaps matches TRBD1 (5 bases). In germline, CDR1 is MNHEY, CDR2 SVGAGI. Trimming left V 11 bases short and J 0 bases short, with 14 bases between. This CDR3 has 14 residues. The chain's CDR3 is CALAAGGSGNTIYF. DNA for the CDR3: TGTGCCCTCGCGGCGGGGGGCTCTGGAAACACCATATATTTT.